The T cell receptor (beta chain) described here comes from a study of cytotoxic CD8 clonotypes in ibrutinib-treated CLL. From germline, CDR1 is SEHNR and CDR2 FQNEAQ (reference sequence). Losses at the gene ends were 5 bases for V and 3 bases for J; bases not matched to a gene: 7. The length of the CDR3 is 14 residues. Study-wide results and caveats: Patients with sustained remission and those progressing were sampled at differing times.

TCR beta library input comprised about 1.8 micrograms of genomic DNA from cryopreserved PBMCs. Only in-frame clones appear in the TCRdb table, and some are missing; sequencing was by immunoSEQ multiplex PCR. This sample has some 130,000 clones; more than 85% occur once, and the top ten carry about 10%. A remark on this clone: Antigen specificity is unknown.

The V call is TRBV7-9, the J call TRBJ2-7, with 7 bases aligning to TRBD1. The sequences come from PBMCs, collected after 12 months of ibrutinib treatment. This sequence was found in a human donor with chronic lymphocytic leukemia. CDR3 DNA sequence: TGTGCCAGCAGCCACCCGACAGGGAACTACGAGCAGTACTTC. Protein product: CASSHPTGNYEQYF. Based on the CDR3 plus reference TRBV7-9 and TRBJ2-7, the full variable domain is DTGVSQNPRHKITKRGQNVTFRCDPISEHNRLYWYRQTLGQGPEFLTYFQNEAQLEKSRLLSDRFSAERPKGSFSTLEIQRTEQGDSAMYLCASSHPTGNYEQYFGPGTRLTVT.